A single sample gave rise to the 8 T cell receptor beta chains below, sequenced in a study of response to subunit inactivated influenza vaccine. TCRdb re-analysed the RT-PCR reads in MiXCR, keeping a single row per CDR3 protein. The sample consists of just under 250,000 distinct CDR3 sequences, 9% to 15% of them appearing once. Material: non-naive T cells sorted from PBMCs, obtained 14 to 15 days before vaccination. The receptors were sampled from a man in his forties or fifties who received an inactivated influenza vaccine.

This chain joins TRBV5-1 and TRBJ2-5; TRBD2 agrees at 10 bases. Germline CDR1 SGHRS, CDR2 YFSETQ. The CDR3 is 16 residues long. Trimming removed 3 bases from V and 1 base from J; junction bases left unmatched: 6. The CDR3 sequence: CASSSLAGGFQETQYF. The CDR3 DNA reads as TGCGCCAGCAGCTCATTAGCGGGAGGTTTCCAAGAGACCCAGTACTTC.

CDR3 coding DNA: TGTGCCAGCAGTCCGCGCCAGCAGGGGGAAGGTCAGCCCCAGCATTTT. The encoded protein is CASSPRQQGEGQPQHF. V usage is TRBV27 and J usage is TRBJ1-5, with TRBD1 identical over 7 bases. The V and J ends lost 5 bases and 6 bases, in that order; junction bases with no gene match: 13. Germline V gene lookup returns CDR1 MNHEY and CDR2 SMNVEV (reference sequence). This CDR3 comprises 16 residues.

This clonotype was detected a few times. The chain carries TRBV5-1 and TRBJ2-3, with D possibly TRBD1 on 6 matching bases. The CDR3 sequence is 13 residues long. Germline CDR1 reads SGHRS; CDR2 reads YFSETQ. The V and J ends lost 4 bases and 3 bases respectively, with 9 bases between them. In DNA, the CDR3 is TGCGCCAGCAGCCCACAGGGAACAGATACGCAGTATTTT. Translated: CASSPQGTDTQYF.

In this sample, this clonotype turned up a few times. The rearrangement joins TRBV6-4 to TRBJ2-3; unclear D gene. The CDR3 totals 13 residues. V was clipped by 3 bases and J by 2 bases, with 6 bases between them. Germline assignment: CDR1 MRHNA and CDR2 SNTAGT. CDR3 in DNA: TGTGCCAGCAGTGATCCGAACACAGATACGCAGTATTTT. Its translation is CASSDPNTDTQYF.

This clonotype showed up just a few times. This sequence joins TRBV6-5 and TRBJ2-7, with D perhaps given as TRBD1 or TRBD2 (6 bases each). This CDR3 is built from 16 residues. CDR1 is MNHEY, CDR2 SVGAGI, per germline. V was cut by 2 bases and J by 5 bases, with 19 bases left in between. CDR3 sequence: CASSYGRGLVVDEQYF. In DNA form, the CDR3 reads TGTGCCAGCAGTTACGGCCGGGGGCTGGTCGTCGACGAGCAGTACTTC.

This clonotype was seen at least ten times. The chain joins TRBV5-1 to TRBJ1-1; D perhaps matches TRBD1 (6 bases). Trimming took 1 base from V and 0 from J, leaving 16 bases between them. The CDR3 covers 17 residues. Germline V gene sequence: CDR1 SGHRS, CDR2 YFSETQ. The CDR3 DNA reads TGCGCCAGCAGCTTGTTGGTCCAGGGGAGAATGAACACTGAAGCTTTCTTT. As protein: CASSLLVQGRMNTEAFF.

The chain carries TRBV7-2 and TRBJ2-1; TRBD2 might be the D (7 bases). Germline V gives CDR1 SGHTA, CDR2 FQGNSA. Trimming removed 5 bases from V and 8 bases from J, with 16 bases in between. The CDR3 has 14 amino acids. CDR3 bases: TGTGCCAGCAGCAGGGGGAGGGCCAGGGATGAGCAGTTCTTC. Translation: CASSRGRARDEQFF.

This clonotype was detected a few times. The chain couples TRBV20-1 to TRBJ2-5; 7 nucleotides align to TRBD2. The V segment lost 4 bases and the J segment 2 bases; nucleotides outside the gene matches: 7. The germline V gene has CDR1 DFQATT and CDR2 SNEGSKA (reference sequence). The CDR3 runs 14 residues. This CDR3 is CSATRGSAQETQYF. The CDR3, as DNA: TGCAGTGCTACCCGCGGGAGCGCACAAGAGACCCAGTACTTC.